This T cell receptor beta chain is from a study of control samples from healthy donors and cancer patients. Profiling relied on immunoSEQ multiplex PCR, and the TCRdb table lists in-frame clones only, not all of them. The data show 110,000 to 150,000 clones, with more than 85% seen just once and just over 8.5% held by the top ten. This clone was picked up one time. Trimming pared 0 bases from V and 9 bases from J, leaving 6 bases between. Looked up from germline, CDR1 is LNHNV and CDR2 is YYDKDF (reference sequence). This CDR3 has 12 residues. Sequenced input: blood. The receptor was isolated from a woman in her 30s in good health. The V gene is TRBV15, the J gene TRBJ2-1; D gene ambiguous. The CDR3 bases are TGTGCCACCAGCAGAGATTACCGTGAGCAGTTCTTC. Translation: CATSRDYREQFF.